A single sample gave rise to the 22 T cell receptor beta chains below, sequenced in a study of siplizumab effects on memory and regulatory T cells. Only in-frame clones appear in the TCRdb table, and some are missing; sequencing was by immunoSEQ multiplex PCR. The sample shows 90,000 to 130,000 clones, roughly 92% of them seen only once. Material for sequencing was CD4+ T cells sorted from blood. The receptors stem from a human donor in good health.

The V and J genes are TRBV5-4 and TRBJ2-4; TRBD2 might be the D (5 bases). The CDR3 length is 15 residues. Germline loops: CDR1 SGHNT, CDR2 YYREEE (reference sequence). The V gene lost 4 bases and the J gene lost 0 bases, with 11 bases spanning the gap. The CDR3 protein is CASSGSQLAKNIQYF. Written as DNA, the CDR3 is TGTGCCAGCAGCGGGAGCCAGCTAGCCAAAAACATTCAGTACTTC.

The rearrangement uses TRBV29-1 and TRBJ2-3, with 8 bases lining up with TRBD2. The CDR3 covers 15 residues. Germline CDR1 and CDR2: SQVTM and ANQGSEA. The DNA of the CDR3 is TGCAGTGGCCACCCGGGAGGGCTTTGGACAGATACGCAGTATTTT. Its translation: CSGHPGGLWTDTQYF.

V is TRBV6-1 and J is TRBJ2-3; either TRBD1 or TRBD2 may fit D (5 bases each). Germline V lookup: CDR1 MNHNS, CDR2 SASEGT. There are 11 residues in the CDR3. Between the trimmed V and J ends, which lost 7 bases and 5 bases, there was a span of 7 bases. The CDR3 nucleotides read TGTGCCAGCACTGGGGGAGATACGCAGTATTTT. This codes for CASTGGDTQYF.

The V gene is TRBV27, the J gene TRBJ2-7; maybe TRBD1 (5 bases). Trimming pared 8 bases from V and 8 bases from J, leaving 13 bases between. Germline values: CDR1 MNHEY, CDR2 SMNVEV (reference sequence). The CDR3 runs to 11 residues. CDR3 loop: CASGLPGKQYF. CDR3 nucleotide sequence: TGTGCCAGCGGCCTCCCAGGGAAGCAGTACTTC.

In this sample, this clone turned up once. The chain employs TRBV19 and TRBJ1-2; D call uncertain. CDR1 is LNHDA and CDR2 is SQIVND in the germline V gene (reference sequence). The CDR3 covers 15 residues. The ends were cut back, 7 bases at V and 5 bases at J, with 20 bases in the middle. In DNA, the CDR3 is TGTGCCAGTAATGTGGTAGTTTCCCCTCTTTATGGCTACACCTTC. This sequence encodes CASNVVVSPLYGYTF.

V gene TRBV27 combines with J gene TRBJ1-6, with 12 bases matching TRBD1. CDR1 is MNHEY and CDR2 is SMNVEV in the germline V gene (reference sequence). The V and J ends lost 3 bases and 5 bases, in that order; junction bases with no gene match: 5. The CDR3 has 17 residues. CDR3: CASSLWGQGANNSPLHF. Here the CDR3 DNA reads TGTGCCAGCAGTTTGTGGGGACAGGGGGCAAATAATTCACCCCTCCACTTT.

A single count supports this clone. The chain couples TRBV19 to TRBJ2-3, with a weak D call TRBD1 (5 bases). V was cut by 3 bases and J by 2 bases, with 12 bases left in between. Germline V gives CDR1 LNHDA, CDR2 SQIVND (reference sequence). This CDR3 contains 15 residues. The CDR3 DNA reads as TGTGCCAGTAGTATCCAGGGTTCAATCACAGATACGCAGTATTTT. It yields the protein CASSIQGSITDTQYF.

This chain uses TRBV6-5 with TRBJ2-7; D call uncertain. Looked up from germline, CDR1 is MNHEY and CDR2 is SVGAGI. CDR3 length: 14 residues. The V end was cut by 4 bases, the J end by 4 bases, with 14 bases between. The CDR3 DNA reads as TGTGCCAGCAGTTCCCTACTTGACGGATACGAGCAGTACTTC. Translating gives CASSSLLDGYEQYF.

The chain carries TRBV18 and TRBJ2-5; 8 nucleotides line up with TRBD1. Trimming cost V 5 bases and J 2 bases; bases outside gene matches: 4. The length of the CDR3 is 14 residues. Germline V gene data show CDR1 as KGHSH and CDR2 as LQKENI. This chain's CDR3 is CASSADRGQETQYF. CDR3 bases: TGTGCCAGCTCAGCCGACAGGGGTCAAGAGACCCAGTACTTC.

V usage is TRBV5-1 and J usage is TRBJ2-7; TRBD1 aligns across 8 bases. Germline CDR1 and CDR2: SGHRS and YFSETQ. V lost 0 bases to trimming and J lost 8 bases; unmatched junction nucleotides: 10. CDR3 length equals 15 residues. The CDR3 loop reads CASSLATGQGRKQYF. The CDR3 DNA reads as TGCGCCAGCAGCTTGGCCACCGGACAGGGCAGAAAGCAGTACTTC.

The rearrangement uses TRBV6-6 and TRBJ2-1; TRBD2 might be the D (6 bases). The CDR3 loop spans 13 amino acids. CDR1 and CDR2 (germline): MNHNY, SVGAGI (reference sequence). V was shortened by 6 bases and J by 5 bases, with 11 bases between the two germline ends. The CDR3 spells CASSRGTNNEQFF. Written as DNA, the CDR3 is TGTGCCAGCAGCCGCGGGACGAACAATGAGCAGTTCTTC.

The rearrangement joins TRBV11-3 to TRBJ2-3; 10 positions agree with TRBD2. Looked up from germline, CDR1 is SGHNT and CDR2 is YENEEA. V lost 7 bases, J lost 4 bases, and 5 bases stayed unmatched. The CDR3 has 14 residues. CDR3 region: CASKKTSGSDTQYF. The CDR3 nucleotides are TGTGCCAGCAAGAAGACTAGCGGGTCAGATACGCAGTATTTT. Variable domain in full (rest from reference TRBV11-3 and TRBJ2-3): EAGVVQSPRYKIIEKKQPVAFWCNPISGHNTLYWYLQNLGQGPELLIRYENEEAVDDSQLPKDRFSAERLKGVDSTLKIQPAELGDSAVYLCASKKTSGSDTQYFGPGTRLTVL.

The gene calls are TRBV18 and TRBJ1-1; possibly TRBD1 for D (6 bases). The CDR3 has 15 residues. Germline CDR1 is KGHSH and CDR2 is LQKENI. V lost 2 bases to trimming and J lost 4 bases, with 14 bases between them. CDR3 bases: TGTGCCAGCTCACCAAACAGGGAGGGGAGCACTGAAGCTTTCTTT. It encodes CASSPNREGSTEAFF.

This chain connects TRBV6-6 to TRBJ1-1; D not certain. Germline values: CDR1 MNHNY, CDR2 SVGAGI (reference sequence). Trimming cost V 6 bases and J 1 base, with 6 bases left between them. The CDR3 has 12 residues. The CDR3 is CASRVPNTEAFF. The CDR3 nucleotides are TGTGCCAGCAGGGTCCCGAACACTGAAGCTTTCTTT.

The chain is built from TRBV10-2 and TRBJ2-7, with D possibly matching TRBD2 (5 bases). CDR1 is WSHSY, CDR2 SAAADI, per germline. V lost 5 bases to trimming and J lost 5 bases, with 10 bases between them. There are 12 residues in the CDR3. The CDR3 DNA follows: TGCGCCAGCAGTTCCACTAGGGACGAGCAGTACTTC. Amino acids: CASSSTRDEQYF.

The rearrangement joins TRBV27 to TRBJ2-5; tentative D call: TRBD1 (5 bases). The V and J ends lost 6 bases and 5 bases respectively, with 13 bases between them. The CDR3 length is 13 residues. Germline lookup yields CDR1 MNHEY and CDR2 SMNVEV (reference sequence). CDR3 coding DNA: TGTGCCAGCAGAAACCCAGGGTCGGAGACCCAGTACTTC. Protein product: CASRNPGSETQYF.

The chain recombines TRBV15 with TRBJ2-5; D is perhaps TRBD2 (6 bases). Trimming left V 3 bases short and J 1 base short, with 9 bases between. Looked up from germline, CDR1 is LNHNV and CDR2 is YYDKDF (reference sequence). This CDR3 comprises 14 residues. The CDR3 nucleotides are TGTGCCACCAGCAGGCGGGATCCCCAAGAGACCCAGTACTTC. This codes for CATSRRDPQETQYF.

The chain employs TRBV5-4 and TRBJ2-7; 8 nucleotides align to TRBD2. Trimming removed 4 bases from V and 2 bases from J; junction bases left unmatched: 8. CDR1 is SGHNT and CDR2 is YYREEE in the germline V gene (reference sequence). This CDR3 spans 15 amino acids. Here the CDR3 reads CASSKASGSAYEQYF. The CDR3 DNA reads TGTGCCAGCAGCAAGGCTAGCGGGTCCGCCTACGAGCAGTACTTC.

Only one count was recorded for this clone. The V and J genes are TRBV6-1 and TRBJ2-2; D may be TRBD1 or TRBD2 (5 bases each). The V end was cut by 8 bases, the J end by 3 bases, with 13 bases between. CDR1 and CDR2 (germline): MNHNS, SASEGT. This CDR3 comprises 14 residues. The CDR3 nucleotides read TGTGCCAGCTCGCCGGGACCCCACACCGGGGAGCTGTTTTTT. Its protein product is CASSPGPHTGELFF.

The rearrangement links TRBV6-1 to TRBJ1-1; 9 nucleotides match TRBD1. The CDR3 covers 14 residues. With 2 bases clipped from V and 6 bases from J, the junction kept 4 bases outside the gene matches. Germline values: CDR1 MNHNS, CDR2 SASEGT. The CDR3 loop is CASSERRQGAEAFF. The CDR3 DNA follows: TGTGCCAGCAGTGAACGAAGACAGGGGGCTGAAGCTTTCTTT.

The V and J genes are TRBV7-3 and TRBJ2-2; 9 bases fit TRBD2. The CDR3 contains 15 residues. Germline CDR1 SGHTA, CDR2 FQGTGA. With V trimmed by 9 bases and J by 4 bases, 9 bases remained unmatched. The CDR3 DNA is TGTGCCAGTCGTAGCGGGAGTATAAGCACCGGGGAGCTGTTTTTT. It yields the protein CASRSGSISTGELFF.

The J gene is TRBJ1-2, the V gene TRBV9; D possibly corresponds to TRBD1 (5 bases). This CDR3 is built from 14 residues. Per the germline V gene, CDR1 is SGDLS and CDR2 is YYNGEE. Trimming cost V 5 bases and J 4 bases, with 15 bases left between them. The CDR3 protein is CASSQTGTPYGYTF. The CDR3 nucleotides read TGTGCCAGCAGTCAAACCGGGACTCCCTATGGCTACACCTTC. Filled out from reference TRBV9 and TRBJ1-2, the complete variable domain reads DSGVTQTPKHLITATGQRVTLRCSPRSGDLSVYWYQQSLDQGLQFLIQYYNGEERAKGNILERFSAQQFPDLHSELNLSSLELGDSALYFCASSQTGTPYGYTFGSGTRLTVV.